Presented here are 10 T cell receptor beta chains from one specimen sequenced in a study of cytomegalovirus exposure and HLA in healthy donors. The study ran its PCR with 60 Vbeta and 13 Jbeta primers. Using immunoSEQ multiplex PCR, the repertoire was profiled, and TCRdb retains in-frame clones only, with some absent. The sample holds under 200,000 clones, approximately 80% seen once. Sample: PBMCs. All receptors come from a woman between 45 and 65 years old in good health and CMV-seronegative.

The chain combines TRBV18 with TRBJ1-4, with D possibly matching TRBD1 (5 bases). The V gene's germline CDR1 is KGHSH and CDR2 LQKENI. This CDR3 is 15 amino acids long. Trimming pared 2 bases from V and 4 bases from J, leaving 11 bases between. The CDR3: CASSPNWGDNEKLFF. CDR3 in DNA: TGTGCCAGCTCACCAAACTGGGGGGATAATGAAAAACTGTTTTTT.

Details on this clone: The identical CDR3 is also encoded by other nucleotide sequences in the sample. The rearrangement joins TRBV7-6 to TRBJ2-1; D may be TRBD2 (5 bases). This CDR3 has 15 residues. V lost 3 bases to trimming and J lost 2 bases, with 11 bases between them. The germline V gene has CDR1 SGHVS and CDR2 FNYEAQ. Here the CDR3 DNA reads TGTGCCAGCAGCTTTCAACTAGAGGCCTACAATGAGCAGTTCTTC. This sequence encodes CASSFQLEAYNEQFF.

CDR3 bases: TGTGCCAGCAGCCAAGAAGAGCTCAGCGGGGCGAGCTCCTACGAGCAGTACTTC. Its translation: CASSQEELSGASSYEQYF. The rearrangement joins TRBV14 to TRBJ2-7; 7 bases agree with TRBD2. Germline CDR1 SGHDN, CDR2 FVKESK. The trim removed 0 bases at V and 0 bases at J, leaving 11 bases unmatched. The CDR3 contains 18 residues.

The V and J genes are TRBV27 and TRBJ1-1; 7 nucleotides line up with TRBD1. CDR1 MNHEY and CDR2 SMNVEV come from the germline V gene (reference sequence). V lost 7 bases to trimming and J lost 0 bases; unmatched junction nucleotides: 5. The CDR3 runs 14 residues. Written as DNA, the CDR3 is TGTGCCAGCATGACGGGACAGTTGAACACTGAAGCTTTCTTT. It codes for CASMTGQLNTEAFF.

The chain recombines TRBV27 with TRBJ2-7; TRBD2 agrees at 8 bases. V gave up 9 bases and J gave up 4 bases; unmatched junction bases: 14. There are 15 residues in the CDR3. The V gene's germline CDR1 is MNHEY and CDR2 SMNVEV (reference sequence). CDR3 DNA: TGTGCCAGTACGAAGTCCGCCCGGGGGGGATACGAGCAGTACTTC. Translation gives CASTKSARGGYEQYF.

This chain links TRBV5-1 with TRBJ1-2; D not resolved. The CDR3 covers 15 residues. Trimming took 4 bases from V and 0 from J, leaving 13 bases between them. Germline CDR1 is SGHRS and CDR2 is YFSETQ. Here the CDR3 DNA reads TGCGCCAGCAGCCTGGCCCCCACACCTAACTATGGCTACACCTTC. Its translation: CASSLAPTPNYGYTF. The full variable domain, with the rest looked up from reference TRBV5-1 and TRBJ1-2, is KAGVTQTPRYLIKTRGQQVTLSCSPISGHRSVSWYQQTPGQGLQFLFEYFSETQRNKGNFPGRFSGRQFSNSRSEMNVSTLELGDSALYLCASSLAPTPNYGYTFGSGTRLTVV.

The rearrangement joins TRBV6-5 to TRBJ2-4; 7 positions agree with TRBD2. From germline, CDR1 is MNHEY and CDR2 SVGAGI. This CDR3 is 13 amino acids long. J lost 11 bases, V lost 2 bases, and 6 bases had no gene match. The CDR3 coding sequence is TGTGCCAGCAGTTACGGGCGGGGGAGCGTTCAGTACTTC. Its protein is CASSYGRGSVQYF.

The chain is built from TRBV7-2 and TRBJ1-5; TRBD1 aligns across 7 bases. The germline CDR1 and CDR2 sequences are SGHTA and FQGNSA. Germline trimming cut 5 bases from V and 3 bases from J; bases unmatched to any gene: 4. The CDR3 totals 14 residues. The CDR3 DNA sequence: TGTGCCAGCAGCCCAGGACAGGACAATCAGCCCCAGCATTTT. Its translation: CASSPGQDNQPQHF.

V usage is TRBV27 and J usage is TRBJ2-5, with 8 bases fitting TRBD2. The DNA end lines up better with TRBJ2-7; the J call may be wrong. The CDR3 spans 15 residues. Germline CDR1 reads MNHEY; CDR2 reads SMNVEV (reference sequence). The CDR3 region is CASSLKLSGGHEQYF. The CDR3 DNA reads as TGTGCCAGCAGTTTAAAATTGAGCGGGGGACACGAGCAGTACTTC.

The CDR3 sequence: CASSFLQGTPYEQYF. The DNA of the CDR3 is TGCGCCAGCAGCTTTCTACAGGGGACCCCCTACGAGCAGTACTTC. V is TRBV5-1 and J is TRBJ2-7; TRBD1 matches 7 bases. The CDR3 covers 15 residues. Germline CDR1 and CDR2: SGHRS and YFSETQ. Trimming at V came to 2 bases and at J to 2 bases, leaving 7 bases not matched to a gene.